This T cell receptor beta chain was found in a study of T cell repertoires in cytomegalovirus infection. Study-level information: An indication of both CMV infection and matching HLA type came from public TCR beta signatures. Findings and limits, study-wide: The ex vivo response was dominated by HLA-C-restricted CMV-specific TCR beta clonotypes.

This clonotype was observed a handful of times. What it binds is unknown. A single record per CDR3 protein comes from TCRdb applying MiXCR to the reads. The sample includes a few hundred thousand distinct CDR3 sequences, about 40% seen only once; the top ten take around 46%. V lost 3 bases and J 2 bases, leaving 10 bases between the germline ends. CDR3 length equals 14 residues. The germline CDR1 and CDR2 sequences are LNHNV and YYDKDF (reference sequence). The chain employs TRBV15 and TRBJ1-1; possibly TRBD1 for D (5 bases). The TCR sequence derives from a human donor in good health (CMV status not recorded). Some clones in this sample may be carry-over from other donors' samples. Sequenced material: cultured PBMCs, taken from culture after CMV antigen stimulation. The CDR3 bases are TGTGCCACCAGCAGCCACAGGAGAAACACTGAAGCTTTCTTT. It translates to CATSSHRRNTEAFF.